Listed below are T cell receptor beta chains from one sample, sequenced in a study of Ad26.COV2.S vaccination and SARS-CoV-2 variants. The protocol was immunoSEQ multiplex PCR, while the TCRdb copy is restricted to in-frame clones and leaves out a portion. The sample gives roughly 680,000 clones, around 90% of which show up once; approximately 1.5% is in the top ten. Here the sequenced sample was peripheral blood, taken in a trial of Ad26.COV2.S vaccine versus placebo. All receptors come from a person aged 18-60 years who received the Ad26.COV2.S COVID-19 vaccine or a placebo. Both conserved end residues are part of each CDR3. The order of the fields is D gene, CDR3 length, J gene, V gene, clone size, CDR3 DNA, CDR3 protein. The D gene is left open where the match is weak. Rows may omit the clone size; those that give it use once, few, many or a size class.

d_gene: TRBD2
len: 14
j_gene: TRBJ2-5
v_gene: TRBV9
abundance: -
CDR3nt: TGTGCCAGCAGCCCAGCGGGGGGGAGGGAGACCCAGTACTTC
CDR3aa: CASSPAGGRETQYF

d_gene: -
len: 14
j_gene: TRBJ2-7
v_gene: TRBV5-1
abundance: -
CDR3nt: TGCGCCAGCAGCTCCGGGACTGACTCCTACGAGCAGTACTTC
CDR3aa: CASSSGTDSYEQYF

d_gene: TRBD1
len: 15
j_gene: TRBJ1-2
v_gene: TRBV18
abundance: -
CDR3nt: TGTGCCAGCTCGAAGGGGGCGGGAGCTAACTATGGCTACACCTTC
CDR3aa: CASSKGAGANYGYTF

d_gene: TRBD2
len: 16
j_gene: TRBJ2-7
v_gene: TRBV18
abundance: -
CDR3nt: TGTGCCAGCTCACCTAGCGGGGGGCGTAACTCCTACGAGCAGTACTTC
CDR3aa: CASSPSGGRNSYEQYF

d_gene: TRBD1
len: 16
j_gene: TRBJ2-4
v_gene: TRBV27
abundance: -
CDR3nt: TGTGCCAGCAGTTCTGGACAGGTCTTAGCCAAAAACATTCAGTACTTC
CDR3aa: CASSSGQVLAKNIQYF

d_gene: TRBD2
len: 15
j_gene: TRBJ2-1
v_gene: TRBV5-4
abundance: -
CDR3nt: TGTGCCAGCAGCACCCCTAGCGGGAGGGGCCAGGAGCAGTTCTTC
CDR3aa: CASSTPSGRGQEQFF

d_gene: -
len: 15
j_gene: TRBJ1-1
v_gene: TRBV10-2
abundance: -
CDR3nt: TGCGCCAGCAGTGATACCCAGGAGCCTAACACTGAAGCTTTCTTT
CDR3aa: CASSDTQEPNTEAFF

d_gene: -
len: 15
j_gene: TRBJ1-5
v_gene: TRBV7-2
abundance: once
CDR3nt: TGTGCCAGCAGCTCCAGCCCCAGGGACTATCAGCCCCAGCATTTT
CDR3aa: CASSSSPRDYQPQHF

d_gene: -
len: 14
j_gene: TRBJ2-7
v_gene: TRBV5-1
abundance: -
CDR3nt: TGCGCCAGCAGCTTGCGTGGCTCCTCTATGGAGCAGTACTTC
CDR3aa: CASSLRGSSMEQYF

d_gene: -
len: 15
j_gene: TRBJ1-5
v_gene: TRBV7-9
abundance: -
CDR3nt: TGTGCCAGCAGCTTAGGGGGAGGCCTCAATCAGCCCCAGCATTTT
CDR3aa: CASSLGGGLNQPQHF

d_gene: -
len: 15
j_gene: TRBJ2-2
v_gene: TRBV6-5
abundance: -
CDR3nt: TGTGCCAGCACCCAGGGGATTTGGTTTTCCGGGGAGCTGTTTTTT
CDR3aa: CASTQGIWFSGELFF

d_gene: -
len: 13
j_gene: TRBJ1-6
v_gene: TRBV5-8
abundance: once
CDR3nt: TGTGCCAGCAGCTCACGGTCCAATTCACCCCTCCACTTT
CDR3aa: CASSSRSNSPLHF

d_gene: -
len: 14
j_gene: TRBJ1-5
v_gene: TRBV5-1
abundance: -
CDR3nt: TGCGCCAGCTTACTCCGGGGGAAGAATCAGCCCCAGCATTTT
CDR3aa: CASLLRGKNQPQHF

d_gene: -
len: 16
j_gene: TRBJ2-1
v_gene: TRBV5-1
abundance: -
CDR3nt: TGCGCCAGCAGCTTGGTCGGACTAAGCTCCTACAATGAGCAGTTCTTC
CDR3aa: CASSLVGLSSYNEQFF

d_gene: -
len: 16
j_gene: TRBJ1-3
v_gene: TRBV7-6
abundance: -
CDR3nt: TGTGCCAGCAGCTTAGAGGCACAGAGCCGTGGAAACACCATATATTTT
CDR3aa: CASSLEAQSRGNTIYF

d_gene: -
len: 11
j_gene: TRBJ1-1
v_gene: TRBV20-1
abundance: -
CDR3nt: TGCAGTGCTTCTCGGGGCCTTAAAGCTTTCTTT
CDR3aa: CSASRGLKAFF

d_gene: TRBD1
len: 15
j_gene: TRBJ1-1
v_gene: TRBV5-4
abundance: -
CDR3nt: TGTGCCAGCAGTCCTAGGACAGGGCCTCAAGCTGGAGCTTTCTTT
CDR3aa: CASSPRTGPQAGAFF

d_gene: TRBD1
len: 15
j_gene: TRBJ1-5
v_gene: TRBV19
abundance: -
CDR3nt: TGTGCCAGTAGTCGGGACAGGGGGCAGGGGCAGCCCCAGCATTTT
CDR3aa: CASSRDRGQGQPQHF

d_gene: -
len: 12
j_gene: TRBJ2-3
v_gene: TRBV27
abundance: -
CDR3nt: TGTGCCAGCAGTCCCCCGGGGAGGACGCAGTATTTT
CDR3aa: CASSPPGRTQYF

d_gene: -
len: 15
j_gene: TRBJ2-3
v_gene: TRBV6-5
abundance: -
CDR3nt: TGTGCCAGCAAAAGGACTTCGTTGGGGGCAGATACGCAGTATTTT
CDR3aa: CASKRTSLGADTQYF

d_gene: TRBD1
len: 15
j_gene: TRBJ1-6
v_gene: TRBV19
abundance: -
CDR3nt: TGTGCCAGTACCGGTCGGACAGGGTGGCATTCACCCCTCCACTTT
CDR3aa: CASTGRTGWHSPLHF

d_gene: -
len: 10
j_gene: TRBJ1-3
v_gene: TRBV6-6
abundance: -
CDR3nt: TGTGCCAGCAGTTATGACACCATATATTTT
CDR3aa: CASSYDTIYF

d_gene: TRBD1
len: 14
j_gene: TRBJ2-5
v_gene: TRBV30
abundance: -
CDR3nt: TGTGCCTGGAGTTCGTCCGGGACAGAAGAGACCCAGTACTTC
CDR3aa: CAWSSSGTEETQYF

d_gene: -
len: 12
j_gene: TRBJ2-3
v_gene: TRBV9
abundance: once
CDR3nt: TGTGCCAGCAGCGTTTTCACAGATACGCAGTATTTT
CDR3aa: CASSVFTDTQYF

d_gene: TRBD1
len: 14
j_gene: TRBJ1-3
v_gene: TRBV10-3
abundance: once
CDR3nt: TGTGCCATCAGGACAGGGGGTTCTGGAAACACCATATATTTT
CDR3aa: CAIRTGGSGNTIYF

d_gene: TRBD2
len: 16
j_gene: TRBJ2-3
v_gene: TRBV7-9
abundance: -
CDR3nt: TGTGCCAGCAGATCATTACTAGCGGCCTTCACAGATACGCAGTATTTT
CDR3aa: CASRSLLAAFTDTQYF

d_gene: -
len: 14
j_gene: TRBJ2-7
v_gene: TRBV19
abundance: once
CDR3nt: TGTGCCAGTAGTATAGATGAGGTCCCCTACGAGCAGTACTTC
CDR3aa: CASSIDEVPYEQYF

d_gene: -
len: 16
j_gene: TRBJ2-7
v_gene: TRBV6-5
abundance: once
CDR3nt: TGTGCCAGCAGTTACTCGACCTTACGCTGGGCCTACGAGCAGTACTTC
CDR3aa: CASSYSTLRWAYEQYF

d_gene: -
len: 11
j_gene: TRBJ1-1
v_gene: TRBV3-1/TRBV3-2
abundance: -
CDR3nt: TGTGCCAGCAGCCAACAGGGGGAAGCTTTCTTT
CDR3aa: CASSQQGEAFF

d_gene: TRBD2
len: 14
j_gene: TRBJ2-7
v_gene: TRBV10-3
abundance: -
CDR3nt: TGTGCCATCAGTGACAAGCGGGGCTCCTACGAGCAGTACTTC
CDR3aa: CAISDKRGSYEQYF

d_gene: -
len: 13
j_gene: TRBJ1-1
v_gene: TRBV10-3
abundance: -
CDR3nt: TGTGCCATCAGCGGACAGAGGAACACTGAAGCTTTCTTT
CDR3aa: CAISGQRNTEAFF

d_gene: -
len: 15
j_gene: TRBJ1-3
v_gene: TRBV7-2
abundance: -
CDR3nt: TGTGCCAGCAGCGTAGACCCCAACTCTGGAAACACCATATATTTT
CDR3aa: CASSVDPNSGNTIYF

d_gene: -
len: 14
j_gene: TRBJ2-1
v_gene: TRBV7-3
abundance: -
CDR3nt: TGTGCCAGCAGCCCACCGGGCCAGGGGAATGAGCAGTTCTTC
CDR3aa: CASSPPGQGNEQFF

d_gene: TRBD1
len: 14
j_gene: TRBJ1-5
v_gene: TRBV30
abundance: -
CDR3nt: TGTGCCTGGAGTCACAGGGGAGGTCCACAGCCCCAGCATTTT
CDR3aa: CAWSHRGGPQPQHF

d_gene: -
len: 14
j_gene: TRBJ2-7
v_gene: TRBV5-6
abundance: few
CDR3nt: TGTGCCAGCAGCTTGGGCACCAGCTCCTACGAGCAGTACTTC
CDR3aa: CASSLGTSSYEQYF

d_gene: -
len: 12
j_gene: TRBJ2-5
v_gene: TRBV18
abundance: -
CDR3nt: TGTGCCAGCTCACCGGACGCAGAGACCCAGTACTTC
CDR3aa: CASSPDAETQYF

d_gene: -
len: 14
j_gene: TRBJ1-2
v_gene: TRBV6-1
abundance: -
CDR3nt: TGTGCCAGCAGTGAAGTTCCCCATCAAGGAGGCTACACCTTC
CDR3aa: CASSEVPHQGGYTF

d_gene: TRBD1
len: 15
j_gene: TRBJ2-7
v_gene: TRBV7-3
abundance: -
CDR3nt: TGTGCCAGCAGCTTAGCCTCAGGGGGCGCCTACGAGCAGTACTTC
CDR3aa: CASSLASGGAYEQYF

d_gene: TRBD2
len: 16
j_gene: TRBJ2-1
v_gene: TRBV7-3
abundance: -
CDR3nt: TGTGCCAGCAGCTCGAGCGGGGGGGCCAATCGCAATGAGCAGTTCTTC
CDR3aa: CASSSSGGANRNEQFF

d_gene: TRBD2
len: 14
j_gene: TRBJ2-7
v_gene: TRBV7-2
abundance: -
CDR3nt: TGTGCCAGCAGCTTGTTACTAGCGGGGTACGAGCAGTACTTC
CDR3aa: CASSLLLAGYEQYF

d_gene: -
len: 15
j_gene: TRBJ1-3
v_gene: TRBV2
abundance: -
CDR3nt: TGTGCCAGCAGTGCCCGGGGCGCGTGGGGAAACACCATATATTTT
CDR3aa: CASSARGAWGNTIYF

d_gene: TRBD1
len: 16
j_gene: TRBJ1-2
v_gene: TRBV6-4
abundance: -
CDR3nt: TGTGCCAGCAGTGACCTCGGACAGGGTGGGAACTATGGCTACACCTTC
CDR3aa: CASSDLGQGGNYGYTF

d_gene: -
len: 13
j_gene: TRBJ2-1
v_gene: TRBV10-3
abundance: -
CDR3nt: TGTGCCATCAGTGAGTTTAGTTACAATGAGCAGTTCTTC
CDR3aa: CAISEFSYNEQFF

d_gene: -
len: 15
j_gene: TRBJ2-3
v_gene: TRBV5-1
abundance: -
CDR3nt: TGCGCCAGCAGCCCCCCGACTAGTAGCACAGATACGCAGTATTTT
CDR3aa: CASSPPTSSTDTQYF

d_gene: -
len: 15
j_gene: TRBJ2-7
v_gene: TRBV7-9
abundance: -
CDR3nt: TGTGCCAGCAGCCCTCTGGGAGGACGGAACTACGAGCAGTACTTC
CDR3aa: CASSPLGGRNYEQYF